This T cell receptor beta chain was found in a study of T-cell memory formation after mild COVID-19. A remark on this clonotype: No antigen is known for it.

UMIs and sample barcodes were carried by the TCR alpha and TCR beta cDNA libraries that 5'RACE produced using constant-segment primers. A single record per CDR3 protein comes from TCRdb applying MiXCR to the 5' RACE reads. The sample has some 450,000 distinct CDR3 sequences; roughly 18% are singletons. Overall study findings and caveats: CD8+ contracting clones occupied EMRA, while CD4+ ones occupied mainly CM and EM. Balance between CD4 and CD8 was seen in clones contracting day 15 to 85, and a CD4+ lean was seen in later expanders. In second-wave clones peaking day 37, SARS-CoV-2 specificity remained unconfirmed.

This CDR3 has 15 residues. Looked up from germline, CDR1 is LNHNV and CDR2 is YYDKDF (reference sequence). Trimming pared 4 bases from V and 2 bases from J, leaving 14 bases between. The V call is TRBV15, the J call TRBJ1-2; a weak D match, TRBD1 (6 bases). Sequences were obtained from PBMCs or a T cell subset sorted from them (not recorded which). This sequence was found in a man aged 18 to 29 who had mild COVID-19 (a few samples of this study predate the infection). Cell type and time point are not known. The DNA for the CDR3 is TGTGCCACCAGCACCCTGCGTGGGGGCAACTATGGCTACACCTTC. This translates into CATSTLRGGNYGYTF.